The entry below gives a single TCR beta chain sequence along with its context. This specimen comes from a study of blood T cell repertoires in COVID-19. Study-level information: There were acute and convalescent COVID-19 samples, and they came from the United States, Italy and Spain. From T cells, B-cell-depleted T cells, or PBMCs came the material, which was cDNA or gDNA.

The CDR3 spans 18 residues. In the study's own analysis: Estimated nucleated cell counts came from reference gene primer amplification. Libraries were prepared by immunoSEQ multiplex PCR; TCRdb keeps only in-frame clonotypes and omits some of them. V and J calls and clone size are as listed in that table; D and trimming were resolved from the DNA. In the table there are about 87,000 clones, over 70% of which are singletons. The chain combines TRBV21-1 with TRBJ1-5; the table names TRBD1, a call not compared with the DNA. TRBV21-1 is a pseudogene locus. Sequenced sample: peripheral blood. This receptor was taken from a woman aged 50 to 60 with acute or convalescent COVID-19. DNA for the CDR3: TGTGCCAGCAGCAAAGCGCTCGGACAGGGCAATAGCAATCAGCCCCAGCATTTT. It encodes CASSKALGQGNSNQPQHF.